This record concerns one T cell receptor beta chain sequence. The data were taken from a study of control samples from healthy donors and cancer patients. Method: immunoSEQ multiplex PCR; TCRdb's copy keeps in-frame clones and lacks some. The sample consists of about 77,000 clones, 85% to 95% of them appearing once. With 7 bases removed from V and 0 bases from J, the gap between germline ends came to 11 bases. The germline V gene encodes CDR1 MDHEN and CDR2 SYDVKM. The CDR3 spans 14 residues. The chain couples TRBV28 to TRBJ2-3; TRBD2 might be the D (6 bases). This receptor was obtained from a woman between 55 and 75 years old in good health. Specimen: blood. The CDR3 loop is CASTPAGSTDTQYF. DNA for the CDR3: TGTGCCAGCACCCCTGCGGGGAGCACAGATACGCAGTATTTT.